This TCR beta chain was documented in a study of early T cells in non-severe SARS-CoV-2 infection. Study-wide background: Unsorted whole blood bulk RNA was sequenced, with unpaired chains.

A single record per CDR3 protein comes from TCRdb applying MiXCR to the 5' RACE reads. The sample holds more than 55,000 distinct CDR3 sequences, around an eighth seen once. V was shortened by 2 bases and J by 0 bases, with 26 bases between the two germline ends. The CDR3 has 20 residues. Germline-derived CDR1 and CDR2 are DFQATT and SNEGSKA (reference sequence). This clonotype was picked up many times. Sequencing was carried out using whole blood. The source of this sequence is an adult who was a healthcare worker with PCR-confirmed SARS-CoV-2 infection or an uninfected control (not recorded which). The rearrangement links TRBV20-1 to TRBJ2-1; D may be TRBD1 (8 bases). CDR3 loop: CSARSGAGGDHTISYNEQFF. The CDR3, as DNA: TGCAGTGCTAGAAGCGGGGCAGGGGGCGACCATACAATCTCCTACAATGAGCAGTTCTTC.